The 30 T cell receptor beta chains given below trace back to one sample, sequenced in a study of T cell repertoires in cytomegalovirus infection. TCRdb reprocessed the reads with MiXCR, giving one entry per CDR3 protein. The table records some 940,000 distinct CDR3 sequences, 31% of them present only once. Their antigens are not known. Source: cultured CD8+ T cells from PBMCs, taken from culture after CMV antigen stimulation. These TCRs come from a human donor in good health (CMV status not recorded). Some clones in this sample may be carry-over from other donors' samples.

This clonotype was seen only a few times. V gene TRBV6-8 combines with J gene TRBJ2-5, with a tentative D call TRBD1 (6 bases). Trimming left V 6 bases short and J 3 bases short, with 8 bases between. CDR3 length equals 12 residues. CDR1 is MNHGY, CDR2 SAAAGT, per germline. Here the CDR3 reads CASSNREETQYF. The CDR3 DNA reads as TGTGCCAGCAGCAACAGGGAAGAGACCCAGTACTTC.

A few counts support this clonotype. The J gene is TRBJ2-7, the V gene TRBV6-2 or TRBV6-3; perhaps TRBD1 as D (6 bases). Germline CDR1 is MNHEY and CDR2 is SVGEGT. V was cut by 8 bases and J by 2 bases, with 10 bases left in between. The length of the CDR3 is 12 residues. In DNA, the CDR3 is TGTGCCAGCGGGGGCGCACCCTACGAGCAGTACGTC. The encoded protein is CASGGAPYEQYV.

This clonotype occurred a few times. The V gene is TRBV14, the J gene TRBJ2-3; no firm D call. V lost 1 base, J lost 9 bases, and 11 bases lay in between. The CDR3 runs 13 residues. CDR1 is SGHDN, CDR2 FVKESK, per germline. The CDR3 DNA reads TGTGCCAGCAGCCAAGTTGCTCCTCCCACGCAGTATTTT. Residues: CASSQVAPPTQYF.

The chain employs TRBV7-6 and TRBJ2-2; TRBD2 might be the D (6 bases). With 5 bases removed from V and 3 bases from J, the gap between germline ends came to 13 bases. Germline assignment: CDR1 SGHVS and CDR2 FNYEAQ. This CDR3 is built from 15 residues. CDR3 loop: CASSPGTLHTGELFF. The CDR3, as DNA: TGTGCCAGCAGCCCAGGGACTCTCCACACCGGGGAGCTGTTTTTT. The full variable domain, in which reference TRBV7-6 and TRBJ2-2 provide the parts outside the CDR3, is GAGVSQSPRYKVTKRGQDVALRCDPISGHVSLYWYRQALGQGPEFLTYFNYEAQQDKSGLPNDRFSAERPEGSISTLTIQRTEQRDSAMYRCASSPGTLHTGELFFGEGSRLTVL.

V usage is TRBV29-1 and J usage is TRBJ1-2; 8 positions match TRBD1. The ends lost 1 base at V and 0 bases at J; junction bases unmatched: 13. Germline V gives CDR1 SQVTM, CDR2 ANQGSEA. The CDR3 has 18 residues. The CDR3 DNA is TGCAGCGTTGAAGGGACATTGACAGGGGACCTAGCTAACTATGGCTACACCTTC. Amino acids: CSVEGTLTGDLANYGYTF.

This chain links TRBV9 with TRBJ2-2; 7 bases line up with TRBD2. The CDR3 extends over 15 amino acids. Germline assignment: CDR1 SGDLS and CDR2 YYNGEE. Unmatched junction bases numbered 4, after V lost 0 bases and J lost 5 bases. CDR3 residues: CASSVAAGGTGELFF. The CDR3 DNA sequence: TGTGCCAGCAGCGTAGCAGCCGGGGGGACCGGGGAGCTGTTTTTT.

The J gene is TRBJ2-7, the V gene TRBV4-1; 8 positions match TRBD1. Germline V CDR1 and CDR2: MGHRA, YSYEKL. This CDR3 is 16 amino acids long. V was pared by 0 bases and J by 3 bases, with 7 bases of the junction left unmatched. The CDR3 loop reads CASSQESAGGNYEQYF. In nucleotides, the CDR3 is TGCGCCAGCAGCCAAGAAAGTGCAGGGGGCAACTACGAGCAGTACTTC.

This clonotype came up many times. V gene TRBV11-2 combines with J gene TRBJ2-1; D might be TRBD1 (6 bases). CDR1 is SGHAT and CDR2 is FQNNGV in the germline V gene. The CDR3 contains 12 residues. The ends were cut back, 4 bases at V and 7 bases at J, with 8 bases in the middle. The CDR3 coding sequence is TGTGCCAGCAGCTCCACAGGGAATGAGCAGTTCTTC. This codes for CASSSTGNEQFF.

J is TRBJ1-1 and V is TRBV6-6; 7 positions agree with TRBD1. CDR3 length: 15 amino acids. J gave up 4 bases and V 2 bases, and 7 bases lay outside the gene matches. CDR1 is MNHNY, CDR2 SVGAGI, per germline (reference sequence). The CDR3 sequence: CASSYEEGAGTEAFF. DNA of the CDR3: TGTGCCAGCAGTTACGAAGAGGGGGCCGGCACTGAAGCTTTCTTT.

The chain has TRBV27 and TRBJ2-7; D might be TRBD1 (6 bases). CDR1 and CDR2 (germline): MNHEY, SMNVEV (reference sequence). V dropped 5 bases and J dropped 7 bases, with 15 bases sitting between them. The CDR3 loop spans 13 amino acids. The CDR3 spells CASSPTGRGEQYF. The CDR3 bases are TGTGCCAGCAGTCCGACAGGCCGAGGGGAGCAGTACTTC.

This clonotype was detected ten times or more. This chain joins TRBV7-6 and TRBJ2-3; 9 bases are shared with TRBD2. CDR3 length: 16 amino acids. Trimming cost V 3 bases and J 2 bases; bases outside gene matches: 6. CDR1 and CDR2 from the germline V gene are SGHVS and FNYEAQ. The CDR3 loop reads CASSFSSGGHTDTQYF. The DNA of the CDR3 is TGTGCCAGCAGCTTTAGTAGCGGGGGTCACACAGATACGCAGTATTTT.

This clonotype occurred a few times. The genes are TRBV4-1 and TRBJ2-1; TRBD2 aligns across 11 bases. CDR3 length: 15 amino acids. The trim removed 1 base at V and 8 bases at J, leaving 4 bases unmatched. CDR1 and CDR2 (germline): MGHRA, YSYEKL. The CDR3 coding sequence is TGCGCCAGCAGCCAAGGACTAGCGGGGTGGGATGAGCAGTTCTTC. It encodes CASSQGLAGWDEQFF.

This clonotype was detected only a few times. The V call is TRBV9, the J call TRBJ2-5; 7 nucleotides line up with TRBD1. V lost 2 bases to trimming and J lost 0 bases; unmatched junction nucleotides: 4. CDR3 length: 15 amino acids. Germline CDR1 reads SGDLS; CDR2 reads YYNGEE. The DNA of the CDR3 is TGTGCCAGCAGCGTCTGGGGACAGAACCAAGAGACCCAGTACTTC. Protein: CASSVWGQNQETQYF.

This clonotype has only one observation. The chain joins TRBV7-9 to TRBJ1-1, with 7 bases lining up with TRBD1. The CDR3 consists of 15 residues. Per the germline V gene, CDR1 is SEHNR and CDR2 is FQNEAQ (reference sequence). V gave up 8 bases and J gave up 0 bases; unmatched junction bases: 9. CDR3 loop: CASRRGGNLNTEAFF. CDR3 DNA: TGTGCCAGCCGCAGGGGGGGGAACTTGAACACTGAAGCTTTCTTT.

This clonotype appeared many times. The chain joins TRBV2 to TRBJ1-5; 10 bases fit TRBD1. V lost 6 bases, J lost 6 bases, and 8 bases stayed unmatched. This CDR3 has 15 residues. Looked up from germline, CDR1 is SNHLY and CDR2 is FYNNEI. The CDR3 nucleotides are TGTGCCAGCAGCGCGGACAGGGGGGTGTTTCAGCCCCAGCATTTT. Its translation is CASSADRGVFQPQHF.

V and J are TRBV5-5 and TRBJ1-2; weak D call: TRBD1 (6 bases). Trimming removed 0 bases at V and 8 bases at J, with 14 bases between. Germline V gene data show CDR1 as SGHKS and CDR2 as YYEKEE (reference sequence). This CDR3 has 14 residues. CDR3 DNA sequence: TGTGCCAGCAGCTTGGGGCAGGGGCTGGAGGGCTACACCTTC. This gives the protein CASSLGQGLEGYTF.

Comment on this clonotype: One end of the junction is discordant with germline, which a read error may explain. The chain uses TRBV5-1 and TRBJ1-4; perhaps TRBD1 as D (5 bases). Germline lookup yields CDR1 SGHRS and CDR2 YFSETQ. CDR3 length: 14 residues. In DNA form, the CDR3 reads TGTGCCAGCAGCCCGGGACCCAGGCCTGAAAAACTGTTTTTT. Translated, it gives CASSPGPRPEKLFF. The variable domain in full, with the rest retrieved from reference TRBV5-1 and TRBJ1-4, is KAGVTQTPRYLIKTRGQQVTLSCSPISGHRSVSWYQQTPGQGLQFLFEYFSETQRNKGNFPGRFSGRQFSNSRSEMNVSTLELGDSALYLCASSPGPRPEKLFFGSGTQLSVL.

The genes are TRBV27 and TRBJ2-1; D unclear. This CDR3 is built from 13 residues. Trimming stripped 5 bases from V and 5 bases from J, with 10 bases between. Germline V gene data show CDR1 as MNHEY and CDR2 as SMNVEV (reference sequence). The CDR3 spells CASSLIRNNEQFF. CDR3 bases: TGTGCCAGCAGTCTTATCCGGAACAATGAGCAGTTCTTC.

This chain links TRBV6-5 with TRBJ2-1; D is possibly TRBD2 (6 bases). The ends were cut back, 10 bases at V and 0 bases at J, with 13 bases in the middle. The germline CDR1 and CDR2 sequences are MNHEY and SVGAGI. The CDR3 totals 14 residues. The CDR3 spells CAIAGSSSYNEQFF. CDR3 sequence (DNA): TGTGCCATCGCGGGGTCTAGCTCCTACAATGAGCAGTTCTTC.

This clonotype was detected ten times or more. The J gene is TRBJ1-1, the V gene TRBV12-3 or TRBV12-4; D call uncertain. This CDR3 contains 12 residues. The germline V and J ends were trimmed by 8 bases and 8 bases, with 15 bases remaining between them. The CDR3 coding sequence is TGTGCCAGCGGACCCCGACCGGCAGAAGCTTTCTTT. It is translated as CASGPRPAEAFF.

This clonotype appeared many times. The rearrangement joins TRBV2 to TRBJ1-3, with D unresolved. Trimming left V 5 bases short and J 0 bases short, with 11 bases between. Germline V gene sequence: CDR1 SNHLY, CDR2 FYNNEI. The CDR3 is made up of 15 amino acids. The DNA of the CDR3 is TGTGCCAGCAGTACACAGTTAAGCTCTGGAAACACCATATATTTT. It translates to CASSTQLSSGNTIYF.

The chain recombines TRBV10-3 with TRBJ2-7; a weak D match, TRBD1 (6 bases). CDR3 length: 12 residues. Per the germline V gene, CDR1 is ENHRY and CDR2 is SYGVKD. The V gene lost 4 bases and the J gene lost 3 bases, with 7 bases spanning the gap. CDR3: CAISGQDYEQYF. As DNA, the CDR3 is TGTGCCATCAGTGGACAGGACTACGAGCAGTACTTC.

V and J are TRBV14 and TRBJ2-5, with D possibly being TRBD1 or TRBD2 (5 bases each). Germline V gene lookup returns CDR1 SGHDN and CDR2 FVKESK. Trimming cost V 4 bases and J 13 bases, with 19 bases left between them. This CDR3 region has 13 residues. The CDR3 sequence: CASSRGTQTLPYF. CDR3 nucleotide sequence: TGTGCCAGCAGCCGAGGGACCCAGACCCTACCGTACTTC.

This clonotype was counted between two and nine times. The genes are TRBV27 and TRBJ1-5, with a tentative D call TRBD1 (6 bases). Trimming left V 9 bases short and J 6 bases short, with 12 bases between. CDR3 length equals 12 residues. Germline V gene lookup returns CDR1 MNHEY and CDR2 SMNVEV (reference sequence). The CDR3 sequence: CASRGSGQPQHF. The DNA for the CDR3 is TGTGCCAGTAGGGGGTCGGGTCAGCCCCAGCATTTT.

V and J are TRBV7-2 and TRBJ2-2, with 10 positions matching TRBD1. The ends lost 5 bases at V and 1 base at J; junction bases unmatched: 4. The CDR3 covers 16 residues. The germline V gene encodes CDR1 SGHTA and CDR2 FQGNSA. Here the CDR3 DNA reads TGTGCCAGCAGCGTCCGGGACAGGGGGAACACCGGGGAGCTGTTTTTT. It translates to CASSVRDRGNTGELFF. Full variable domain (outside the CDR3, taken from reference TRBV7-2 and TRBJ2-2): GAGVSQSPSNKVTEKGKDVELRCDPISGHTALYWYRQSLGQGLEFLIYFQGNSAPDKSGLPSDRFSAERTGGSVSTLTIQRTQQEDSAVYLCASSVRDRGNTGELFFGEGSRLTVL.

This clonotype was detected a few times. The V call is TRBV5-6, the J call TRBJ2-3, with D possibly matching TRBD2 (6 bases). The V end was cut by 6 bases, the J end by 2 bases, with 16 bases between. CDR1 is SGHDT and CDR2 is YYEEEE in the germline V gene. The CDR3 length is 15 residues. As DNA, the CDR3 is TGTGCCAGCACCCCCACGGGACTCTCCACAGATACGCAGTATTTT. It codes for CASTPTGLSTDTQYF.

A few counts support this clonotype. This rearrangement joins TRBV12-3 or TRBV12-4 to TRBJ2-1; 7 bases fit TRBD2. The ends lost 7 bases at V and 2 bases at J; junction bases unmatched: 8. This CDR3 is 15 amino acids long. In DNA form, the CDR3 reads TGTGCCAGCACCCTTGGCAGCGGGGCCTACAATGAGCAGTTCTTC. Encoded protein: CASTLGSGAYNEQFF.

The rearrangement links TRBV9 to TRBJ2-1; the D is unclear. The germline V gene has CDR1 SGDLS and CDR2 YYNGEE. The CDR3 loop spans 17 amino acids. V lost 0 bases to trimming and J lost 5 bases, with 18 bases between them. This CDR3 is CASSVGPARSRNNEQFF. CDR3 in DNA: TGTGCCAGCAGCGTAGGACCAGCGAGATCTCGGAACAATGAGCAGTTCTTC.

The chain carries TRBV20-1 and TRBJ1-2; the D is unclear. V shed 4 bases and J shed 4 bases, with 13 bases lying between them. The CDR3 is 13 residues long. Per the germline V gene, CDR1 is DFQATT and CDR2 is SNEGSKA (reference sequence). CDR3 sequence (DNA): TGCAGTGCTATCGGGGATTCAGTCTATGGCTACACCTTC. Its translation: CSAIGDSVYGYTF.

This clonotype was recorded a few times. The chain links TRBV29-1 to TRBJ2-1; D unresolved. Deletions cut 5 bases from V and 5 bases from J, with 10 bases between. Germline lookup yields CDR1 SQVTM and CDR2 ANQGSEA. This CDR3 has 12 amino acids. The CDR3: CSVTTFDNEQFF. In nucleotides, the CDR3 is TGCAGCGTTACTACCTTTGACAATGAGCAGTTCTTC.